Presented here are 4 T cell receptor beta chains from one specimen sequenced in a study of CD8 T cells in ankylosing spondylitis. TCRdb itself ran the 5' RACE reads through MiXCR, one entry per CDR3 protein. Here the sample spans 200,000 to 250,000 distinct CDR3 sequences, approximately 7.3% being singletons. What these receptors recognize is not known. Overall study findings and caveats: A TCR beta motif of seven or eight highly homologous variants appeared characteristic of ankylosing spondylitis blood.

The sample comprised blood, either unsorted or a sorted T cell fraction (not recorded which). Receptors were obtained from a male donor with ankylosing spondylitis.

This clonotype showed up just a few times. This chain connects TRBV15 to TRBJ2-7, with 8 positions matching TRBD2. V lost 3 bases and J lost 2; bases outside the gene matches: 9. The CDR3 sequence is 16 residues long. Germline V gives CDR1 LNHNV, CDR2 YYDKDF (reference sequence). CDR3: CATSSRPAGVTYEQYF. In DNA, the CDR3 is TGTGCCACCAGCAGTCGCCCAGCGGGAGTTACCTACGAGCAGTACTTC. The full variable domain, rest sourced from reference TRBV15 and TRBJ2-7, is DAMVIQNPRYQVTQFGKPVTLSCSQTLNHNVMYWYQQKSSQAPKLLFHYYDKDFNNEADTPDNFQSRRPNTSFCFLDIRSPGLGDTAMYLCATSSRPAGVTYEQYFGPGTRLTVT.

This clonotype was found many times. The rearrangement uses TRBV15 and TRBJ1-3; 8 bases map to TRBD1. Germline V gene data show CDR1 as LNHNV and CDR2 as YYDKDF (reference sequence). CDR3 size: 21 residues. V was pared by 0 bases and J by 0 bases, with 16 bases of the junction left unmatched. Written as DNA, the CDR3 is TGTGCCACCAGCAGAGACCATCACTTACCGGGACAGGTTCCCTCTGGAAACACCATATATTTT. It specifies CATSRDHHLPGQVPSGNTIYF.

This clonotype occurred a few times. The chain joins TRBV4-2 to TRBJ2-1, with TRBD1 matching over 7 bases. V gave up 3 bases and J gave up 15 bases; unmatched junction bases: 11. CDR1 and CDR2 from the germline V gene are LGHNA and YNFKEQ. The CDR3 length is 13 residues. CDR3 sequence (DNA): TGTGCCAGCAGCCATTTACAGGGGACCACTCCGTTCTTC. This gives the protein CASSHLQGTTPFF.

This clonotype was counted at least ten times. The CDR3 DNA is TGTGCCAGCAGCAGGGACAGGGCAAGCACAGATACGCAGTATTTT. Translated, it gives CASSRDRASTDTQYF. This chain connects TRBV9 to TRBJ2-3; 9 bases map to TRBD1. The germline V gene encodes CDR1 SGDLS and CDR2 YYNGEE. J gave up 0 bases and V 4 bases, and 3 bases lay outside the gene matches. The CDR3 spans 15 residues.